The 15 T cell receptor beta chains in this list originate from one sample, sequenced in a study of CD8 T cells in ankylosing spondylitis. These TCRs are of unknown antigen specificity. TCRdb re-derived calls from the 5' RACE reads in MiXCR, one entry per CDR3 protein. The sample shows approximately 540,000 distinct CDR3 sequences, about an eighth of them seen only once. Whole-study findings and limits: Ankylosing spondylitis blood seemed to carry a telltale TCR beta motif made of under 10 highly homologous variants.

The sample taken for sequencing was blood, either unsorted or a sorted T cell fraction (not recorded which). These receptors were collected from a male donor with ankylosing spondylitis.

This clonotype was counted only a few times. J is TRBJ2-6 and V is TRBV6-1; tentative D call: TRBD1 (5 bases). Trimming removed 3 bases at V and 0 bases at J, with 6 bases between. This CDR3 has 15 residues. Per germline, CDR1 MNHNS and CDR2 SASEGT. This CDR3 reads CASSEGPSGANVLTF. CDR3 bases: TGTGCCAGCAGTGAGGGGCCCTCTGGGGCCAACGTCCTGACTTTC.

The chain is built from TRBV24-1 and TRBJ1-3; D is unresolved. Germline CDR1 reads KGHDR; CDR2 reads SFDVKD. V lost 5 bases to trimming and J lost 0 bases, with 10 bases between them. The CDR3 sequence is 15 residues long. CDR3 sequence (DNA): TGTGCCACCAGTGCGCACGTTCGCTCTGGAAACACCATATATTTT. Translated: CATSAHVRSGNTIYF.

This clonotype was counted ten times or more. The chain recombines TRBV7-9 with TRBJ2-2; weak D call: TRBD2 (5 bases). Germline V gene lookup returns CDR1 SEHNR and CDR2 FQNEAQ (reference sequence). The V end was cut by 3 bases, the J end by 3 bases, with 11 bases between. This CDR3 is built from 15 residues. The DNA of the CDR3 is TGTGCCAGCAGCTTCCAAGCGGCTTACACCGGGGAGCTGTTTTTT. Translating gives CASSFQAAYTGELFF. Full variable domain (remainder filled in from reference TRBV7-9 and TRBJ2-2): DTGVSQNPRHKITKRGQNVTFRCDPISEHNRLYWYRQTLGQGPEFLTYFQNEAQLEKSRLLSDRFSAERPKGSFSTLEIQRTEQGDSAMYLCASSFQAAYTGELFFGEGSRLTVL.

CDR3 in amino acids: CASRALGTSNWGNEQFF. For the CDR3, the DNA is TGTGCCAGCAGGGCTTTGGGGACTAGCAATTGGGGCAATGAGCAGTTCTTC. The rearrangement uses TRBV2 and TRBJ2-1; 9 positions agree with TRBD2. The CDR3 consists of 17 residues. After removal of 6 bases from V and 6 bases from J, the junction contained 15 bases not matched to a gene. In germline, CDR1 is SNHLY, CDR2 FYNNEI.

The V gene is TRBV6-1, the J gene TRBJ1-3, with unresolved D. The CDR3 length is 14 residues. V was shortened by 2 bases and J by 1 base, with 6 bases between the two germline ends. The V gene's germline CDR1 is MNHNS and CDR2 SASEGT. This chain's CDR3 is CASSEPGSGNTIYF. The CDR3 region has the DNA TGTGCCAGCAGTGAACCGGGATCTGGAAACACCATATATTTT.

This clonotype was found many times. The chain is built from TRBV5-6 and TRBJ1-1; tentative D call: TRBD1 (6 bases). CDR3 size: 15 residues. V dropped 0 bases and J dropped 5 bases, with 14 bases sitting between them. Germline assignment: CDR1 SGHDT and CDR2 YYEEEE. The CDR3 region is CASSLGRGPGTEAFF. CDR3 DNA: TGTGCCAGCAGCTTGGGTCGGGGGCCGGGGACTGAAGCTTTCTTT.

This clonotype has just a few counts. The chain is built from TRBV20-1 and TRBJ2-5, with D tentatively TRBD1 or TRBD2 (5 bases each). This CDR3 spans 13 amino acids. V lost 5 bases, J lost 0 bases, and 10 bases lay in between. Germline V lookup: CDR1 DFQATT, CDR2 SNEGSKA (reference sequence). The CDR3 region is CSAGGWYQETQYF. DNA for the CDR3: TGCAGTGCTGGGGGATGGTACCAAGAGACCCAGTACTTC.

J is TRBJ1-2 and V is TRBV19; 7 nucleotides match TRBD1. This CDR3 has 16 residues. The germline gives CDR1 LNHDA, CDR2 SQIVND (reference sequence). Trimming at V came to 2 bases and at J to 4 bases, leaving 10 bases not matched to a gene. CDR3 sequence reads: CASSITTATGVYGYTF. The CDR3 DNA follows: TGTGCCAGTAGTATAACGACGGCTACAGGGGTCTATGGCTACACCTTC.

This clonotype was counted many times. This chain connects TRBV5-1 to TRBJ2-5; 7 nucleotides match TRBD1. The germline V gene has CDR1 SGHRS and CDR2 YFSETQ. CDR3 length equals 13 residues. Unmatched junction bases numbered 1, after V lost 0 bases and J lost 5 bases. The CDR3 protein is CASSLGQGETQYF. In nucleotides, the CDR3 is TGCGCCAGCAGCTTGGGACAGGGTGAGACCCAGTACTTC.

V usage is TRBV5-1 and J usage is TRBJ2-3, with 8 positions matching TRBD1. The germline V gene encodes CDR1 SGHRS and CDR2 YFSETQ. After removal of 5 bases from V and 3 bases from J, the junction contained 5 bases not matched to a gene. This CDR3 spans 14 amino acids. CDR3 amino acids: CASRAGGATDTQYF. The CDR3 DNA follows: TGCGCCAGCAGGGCAGGGGGCGCGACAGATACGCAGTATTTT.

This clonotype was detected a few times. This chain links TRBV14 with TRBJ2-7; D not certain. V lost 1 base and J 6 bases, leaving 7 bases between the germline ends. Germline V CDR1 and CDR2: SGHDN, FVKESK. This CDR3 region has 12 residues. The CDR3 loop reads CASSQGYIEQYF. CDR3 in DNA: TGTGCCAGCAGCCAAGGCTACATCGAGCAGTACTTC.

The rearrangement joins TRBV20-1 to TRBJ1-2; 9 nucleotides match TRBD1. The CDR3 runs 16 residues. The ends lost 0 bases at V and 5 bases at J; junction bases unmatched: 10. Germline V gene data show CDR1 as DFQATT and CDR2 as SNEGSKA (reference sequence). The DNA of the CDR3 is TGCAGTGCTAGAGACCCACAGGGGGCCTTTCTTTATGGCTACACCTTC. It yields the protein CSARDPQGAFLYGYTF.

This chain links TRBV20-1 with TRBJ2-3; the D is unclear. The V end was cut by 3 bases, the J end by 4 bases, with 5 bases between. Germline loops: CDR1 DFQATT, CDR2 SNEGSKA (reference sequence). The CDR3 has 11 amino acids. This chain's CDR3 is CSASRSDTQYF. The CDR3 DNA reads TGCAGTGCTAGCCGGTCAGATACGCAGTATTTT.

There are many counts of this clonotype. This chain connects TRBV4-2 to TRBJ1-2; 12 bases fit TRBD1. V lost 4 bases to trimming and J lost 6 bases; unmatched junction nucleotides: 12. The CDR3 is 17 amino acids. In germline, CDR1 is LGHNA, CDR2 YNFKEQ. The CDR3 bases are TGTGCCAGCAGCCCACTGTTGCCGGGACAGGGGGCGGATGGCTACACCTTC. Translation: CASSPLLPGQGADGYTF.

This clonotype has more than one count but fewer than ten. The chain uses TRBV18 and TRBJ2-3; tentatively, D is TRBD1 (6 bases). CDR3 length equals 15 residues. Deletions cut 3 bases from V and 4 bases from J, with 14 bases between. Looked up from germline, CDR1 is KGHSH and CDR2 is LQKENI. The CDR3: CASSPLYRDADTQYF. CDR3 sequence (DNA): TGTGCCAGCTCACCGCTCTACAGGGACGCAGATACGCAGTATTTT.